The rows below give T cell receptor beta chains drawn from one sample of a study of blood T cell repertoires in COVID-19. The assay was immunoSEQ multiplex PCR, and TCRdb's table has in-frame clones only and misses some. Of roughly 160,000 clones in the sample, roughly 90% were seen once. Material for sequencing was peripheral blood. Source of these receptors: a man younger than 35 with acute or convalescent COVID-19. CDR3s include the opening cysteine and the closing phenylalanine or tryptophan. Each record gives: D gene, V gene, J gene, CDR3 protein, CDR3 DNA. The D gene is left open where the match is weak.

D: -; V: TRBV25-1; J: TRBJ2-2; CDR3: CASSGEQDANTGELFF; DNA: TGTGCCAGCAGCGGGGAACAAGACGCGAACACCGGGGAGCTGTTTTTT
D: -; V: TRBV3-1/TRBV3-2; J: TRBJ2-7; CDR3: CASSPQGGQTYEQYF; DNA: TGTGCCAGCAGCCCCCAGGGGGGACAGACCTACGAGCAGTACTTC
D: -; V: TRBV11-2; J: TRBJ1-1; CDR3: CASSLAWTANTEAFF; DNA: TGTGCCAGCAGCTTAGCATGGACAGCAAACACTGAAGCTTTCTTT
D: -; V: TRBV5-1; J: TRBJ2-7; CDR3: CASSLTGSLLTYEQYF; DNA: TGCGCCAGCAGCTTGACAGGGTCACTTCTAACCTACGAGCAGTACTTC
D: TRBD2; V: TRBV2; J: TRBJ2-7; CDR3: CASRVAGDSYEQYF; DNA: TGTGCCAGCAGGGTAGCGGGAGACTCCTACGAGCAGTACTTC
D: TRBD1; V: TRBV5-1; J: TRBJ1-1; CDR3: CASSLRQGSTEAFF; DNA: TGCGCCAGCAGCCTCAGACAGGGAAGTACTGAAGCTTTCTTT
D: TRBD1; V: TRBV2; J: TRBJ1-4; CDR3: CASIRDRDGEKLFF; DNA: TGTGCCAGCATCAGGGACAGGGATGGGGAAAAACTGTTTTTT
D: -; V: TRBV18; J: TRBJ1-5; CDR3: CASSPNQQGLGSNQPQHF; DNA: TGTGCCAGCTCACCAAATCAGCAGGGCCTAGGGAGCAATCAGCCCCAGCATTTT
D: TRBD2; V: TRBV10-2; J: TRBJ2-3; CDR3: CASGLAADTQYF; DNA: TGCGCCAGTGGACTAGCTGCAGATACGCAGTATTTT
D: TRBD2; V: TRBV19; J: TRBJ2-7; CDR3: CASSRLAEAYEQYF; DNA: TGTGCCAGTAGTAGGCTAGCGGAAGCCTACGAGCAGTACTTC
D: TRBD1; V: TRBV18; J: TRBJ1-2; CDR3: CASSPPGQGVYGYTF; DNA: TGTGCCAGCTCACCCCCGGGACAGGGGGTTTATGGCTACACCTTC
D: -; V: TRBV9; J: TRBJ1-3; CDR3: CASSGRGSSGNTIYF; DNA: TGTGCCAGCAGCGGTAGGGGAAGCTCTGGAAACACCATATATTTT
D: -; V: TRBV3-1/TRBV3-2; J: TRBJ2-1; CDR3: CASSQEWGRGPSYNEQFF; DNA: TGTGCCAGCAGCCAAGAATGGGGGCGGGGGCCTTCCTACAATGAGCAGTTCTTC
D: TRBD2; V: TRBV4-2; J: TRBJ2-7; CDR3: CASSPHLAGGTYEQYF; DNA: TGTGCCAGCAGCCCACATCTAGCGGGTGGGACCTACGAGCAGTACTTC
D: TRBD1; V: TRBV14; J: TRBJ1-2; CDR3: CASSQTGAPTANYGYTF; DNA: TGTGCCAGCAGCCAAACAGGGGCTCCAACAGCTAACTATGGCTACACCTTC
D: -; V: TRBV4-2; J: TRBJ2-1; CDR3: CASSQVTASAVGEQFF; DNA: TGTGCCAGCAGCCAAGTAACCGCTAGCGCGGTAGGTGAGCAGTTCTTC
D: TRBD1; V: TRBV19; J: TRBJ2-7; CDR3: CASSSPGGRRDEQYF; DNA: TGTGCCAGTAGTTCTCCAGGGGGCAGGAGGGACGAGCAGTACTTC
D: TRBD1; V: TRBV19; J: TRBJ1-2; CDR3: CASSSEGGPPYGYTF; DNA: TGTGCCAGTAGTAGTGAAGGGGGCCCCCCCTATGGCTACACCTTC
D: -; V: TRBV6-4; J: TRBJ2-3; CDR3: CASSDSRGTDTQYF; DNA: TGTGCCAGCAGTGACTCTAGGGGAACAGATACGCAGTATTTT
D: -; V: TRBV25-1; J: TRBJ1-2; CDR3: CASSAGPGAYGYTF; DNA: TGTGCCAGCAGTGCGGGGCCAGGGGCCTATGGCTACACCTTC
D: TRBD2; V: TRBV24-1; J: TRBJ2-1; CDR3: CATSDSGGGPGYNEQFF; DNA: TGTGCCACCAGTGATAGCGGCGGGGGGCCCGGGTACAATGAGCAGTTCTTC
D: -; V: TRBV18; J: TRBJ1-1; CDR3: CASSPPTGNTEAFF; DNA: TGTGCCAGCTCACCTCCGACAGGGAACACTGAAGCTTTCTTT
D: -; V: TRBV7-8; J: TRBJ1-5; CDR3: CASSPGENSNQPQHF; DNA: TGTGCCAGCAGCCCAGGGGAGAATAGCAATCAGCCCCAGCATTTT
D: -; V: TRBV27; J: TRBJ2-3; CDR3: CASSEGGGTGDTDTQYF; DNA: TGTGCCAGCAGTGAAGGGGGGGGGACAGGAGACACAGATACGCAGTATTTT
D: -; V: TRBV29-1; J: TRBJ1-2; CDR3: CSVVWGLDGYTF; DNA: TGCAGCGTTGTTTGGGGGCTGGATGGCTACACCTTC
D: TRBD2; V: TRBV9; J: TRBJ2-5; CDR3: CASSASLAGAEETQYF; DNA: TGTGCCAGCAGCGCCTCCTTAGCGGGGGCCGAGGAGACCCAGTACTTC
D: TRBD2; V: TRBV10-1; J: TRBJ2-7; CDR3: CASSKLAGDNEQYF; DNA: TGCGCCAGCAGTAAACTAGCGGGAGACAACGAGCAGTACTTC